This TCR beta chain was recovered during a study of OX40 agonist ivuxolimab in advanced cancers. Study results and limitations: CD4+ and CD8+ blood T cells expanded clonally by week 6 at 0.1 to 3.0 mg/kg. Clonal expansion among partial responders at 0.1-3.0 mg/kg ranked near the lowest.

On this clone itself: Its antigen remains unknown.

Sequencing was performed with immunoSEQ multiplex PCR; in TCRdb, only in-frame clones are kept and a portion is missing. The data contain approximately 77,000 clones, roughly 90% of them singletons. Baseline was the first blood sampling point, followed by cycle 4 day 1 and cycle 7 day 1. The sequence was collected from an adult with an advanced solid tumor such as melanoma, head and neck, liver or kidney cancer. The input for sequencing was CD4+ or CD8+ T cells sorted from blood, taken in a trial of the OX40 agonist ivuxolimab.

The CDR3 coding sequence is TGTGCCAGCAGCTTAAGTAGCACAGATACGCAGTATTTT. Its protein product is CASSLSSTDTQYF. The chain links TRBV7-9 to TRBJ2-3; D is unclear. Trimming removed 2 bases from V and 0 bases from J, with 3 bases in between. The CDR3 contains 13 residues. Germline V gives CDR1 SEHNR, CDR2 FQNEAQ (reference sequence).